The source of this T cell receptor (beta chain) is a study of shared clonotypes between healthy human individuals. As for the study in general: A couple of women and a few men aged 18 to 49 made up the donors.

The naive CD8 fraction comprised CD45RO-negative cells positively selected for CCR7 and excluded terminally differentiated effector memory CD45RA+ cells. Everyone who donated was a Caucasian adult who lived in Nashville, Tennessee. Replicate PCRs for sorted subsets used approximately 190 ng DNA; this equaled about 30,000 T cell genomes. Some clones are missing from TCRdb's copy, which holds only in-frame ones; the method was immunoSEQ multiplex PCR. This sample has fewer than 850,000 clones; about 96% occur once, and the top ten carry over 0.2%. The CDR3 length is 17 residues. Germline CDR1 reads MNHEY; CDR2 reads SMNVEV (reference sequence). Trimming cost V 5 bases and J 2 bases; bases outside gene matches: 12.

The sequence came from a man aged 30 to 45 in good health. This rearrangement joins TRBV27 to TRBJ2-3; 8 bases map to TRBD2. The sample consisted of naive CD8+ T cells sorted from blood. The CDR3 sequence is CASSPRGSGIFTDTQYF. The CDR3 DNA reads as TGTGCCAGCAGTCCCCGGGGTAGCGGGATTTTCACAGATACGCAGTATTTT.